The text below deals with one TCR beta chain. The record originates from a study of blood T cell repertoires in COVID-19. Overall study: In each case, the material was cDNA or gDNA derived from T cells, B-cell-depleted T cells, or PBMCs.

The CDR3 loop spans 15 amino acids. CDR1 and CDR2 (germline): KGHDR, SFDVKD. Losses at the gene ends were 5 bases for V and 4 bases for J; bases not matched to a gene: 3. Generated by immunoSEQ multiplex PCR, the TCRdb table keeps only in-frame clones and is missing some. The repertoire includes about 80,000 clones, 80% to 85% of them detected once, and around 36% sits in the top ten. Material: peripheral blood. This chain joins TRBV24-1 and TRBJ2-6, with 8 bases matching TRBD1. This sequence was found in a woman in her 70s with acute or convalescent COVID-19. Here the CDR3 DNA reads TGTGCCACCAGTGGGACAGGGTCCGGGGCCAACGTCCTGACTTTC. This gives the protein CATSGTGSGANVLTF.